This T cell receptor (beta chain) comes out of a study of cytomegalovirus exposure and HLA in healthy donors. Whole-study findings and limits: Some highly shared sequence variants likely arose as a pipeline artifact. In vitro confirmation showed three CMV-associated chains to be CMV antigen specific. Looking again later, the authors saw that most CMV-associated TCR beta chains seemed HLA-restricted. Associated with cytomegalovirus, according to the listing, were 170 or so TCR beta chains.

With V trimmed by 9 bases and J by 5 bases, 14 bases remained unmatched. Looked up from germline, CDR1 is MNHEY and CDR2 is SVGAGI. CDR3 size: 15 residues. Worth noting for this clone: What it binds is unknown.

Researchers ran the PCR with 60 Vbeta and 13 Jbeta primers. Clones were sequenced by immunoSEQ multiplex PCR, and TCRdb holds only the in-frame ones, with some missing. The sample records 70,000 to 95,000 clones, about 79% being singletons. This sequence joins TRBV6-5 and TRBJ1-1; 8 nucleotides align to TRBD1. This receptor was taken from a man aged 35-49 years in good health and CMV-seronegative. The sequenced sample consisted of PBMCs. CDR3 residues: CASHSQGAPSTEAFF. The CDR3, as DNA: TGTGCCAGTCATTCTCAGGGGGCGCCCAGTACTGAAGCTTTCTTT.